Shown below are 13 T cell receptor beta chains from a single sample sequenced in a study of blood T cell repertoires in COVID-19 (dated by TCRdb to about 2020). The library was prepared using the immunoSEQ multiplex PCR assay. This is the immuneACCESS table as TCRdb keeps it, with only in-frame sequences that have V and J called. A part of the clones is gone; compared with another copy, unresolved V genes explain less than half, and the rest is unexplained. Counted in this sample were some 80,000 clones; around 84% of them appeared once. The ten largest clones represent around a fifth of the sample. The sequenced sample consisted of peripheral blood. Source of these receptors: a woman aged 80 or older in a cohort sampled during active or convalescent COVID-19.

The V call is TRBV19, the J call TRBJ2-5; 8 positions agree with TRBD1. This CDR3 spans 15 amino acids. The V segment lost 6 bases and the J segment 5 bases; nucleotides outside the gene matches: 11. The germline V gene has CDR1 LNHDA and CDR2 SQIVND (reference sequence). In DNA, the CDR3 is TGTGCCAGTAGAGACAGGGGTGGAAGTGAGGAGACCCAGTACTTC. Amino acid sequence: CASRDRGGSEETQYF.

V and J are TRBV5-1 and TRBJ2-7, with TRBD1 identical over 8 bases. CDR3 length equals 15 residues. Germline V gene sequence: CDR1 SGHRS, CDR2 YFSETQ. The V segment lost 0 bases and the J segment 7 bases; nucleotides outside the gene matches: 9. CDR3 region: CASSLEAGGIGEQYF. The CDR3 DNA follows: TGCGCCAGCAGCTTGGAGGCAGGGGGCATCGGAGAGCAGTACTTC.

This chain connects TRBV9 to TRBJ2-3; 8 nucleotides match TRBD1. This CDR3 has 16 residues. V lost 4 bases and J lost 2; bases outside the gene matches: 9. The germline CDR1 and CDR2 sequences are SGDLS and YYNGEE. CDR3 DNA: TGTGCCAGCAGCCTCGGACAGGGTCTAATCACAGATACGCAGTATTTT. It yields the protein CASSLGQGLITDTQYF.

This clone has only a few counts. The V call is TRBV2, the J call TRBJ1-2; TRBD1 matches 9 bases. CDR3 length: 15 residues. CDR1 is SNHLY and CDR2 is FYNNEI in the germline V gene. The V and J ends lost 5 bases and 7 bases, in that order; junction bases with no gene match: 11. The CDR3 DNA reads TGTGCCAGCAGTCTTTTGACGGGACAGGGTAGTGGCTACACCTTC. This sequence encodes CASSLLTGQGSGYTF.

J is TRBJ1-2 and V is TRBV6-2 or TRBV6-3, with D uncertain. Between the trimmed V and J ends, which lost 2 bases and 1 base, there was a span of 2 bases. This CDR3 region has 12 residues. Germline V CDR1 and CDR2: MNHEY, SVGEGT. CDR3 DNA sequence: TGTGCCAGCAGTTACCTTAACTATGGCTACACCTTC. Translating it yields CASSYLNYGYTF.

This CDR3 is CASSPTGYGYGYTF. CDR3 nucleotide sequence: TGTGCCAGCAGTCCCACAGGGTACGGGTATGGCTACACCTTC. The chain recombines TRBV27 with TRBJ1-2; TRBD1 might be the D (6 bases). This CDR3 contains 14 residues. Germline CDR1 is MNHEY and CDR2 is SMNVEV (reference sequence). Trimming cost V 5 bases and J 5 bases, with 15 bases left between them.

This clone came up once. The gene calls are TRBV6-5 and TRBJ2-3, with 10 bases identical to TRBD1. V was clipped by 4 bases and J by 14 bases; unmatched bases: 6. Germline assignment: CDR1 MNHEY and CDR2 SVGAGI. The CDR3 runs to 12 residues. The CDR3 region has the DNA TGTGCCAGCAGTTTGGGGACAGGGGTTTTGTATTTT. Translating gives CASSLGTGVLYF.

This sequence joins TRBV27 and TRBJ1-5; 8 nucleotides agree with TRBD1. V lost 9 bases to trimming and J lost 7 bases; unmatched junction nucleotides: 14. The CDR3 spans 15 residues. Germline-derived CDR1 and CDR2 are MNHEY and SMNVEV (reference sequence). CDR3 nucleotide sequence: TGTGCCAGAACGTCAACGACAGGGGATAAACAGCCCCAGCATTTT. Protein product: CARTSTTGDKQPQHF.

This chain connects TRBV7-8 to TRBJ1-2, with 10 nucleotides matching TRBD1. V shed 0 bases, J shed 4 bases, and the junction held 11 bases outside the gene matches. Germline CDR1 and CDR2: SGHVS and FQNEAQ. The CDR3 contains 18 residues. The CDR3 sequence is CASSLASGQGSVGYGYTF. The DNA for the CDR3 is TGTGCCAGCAGCTTAGCTTCGGGACAGGGGTCAGTGGGCTATGGCTACACCTTC.

The J gene is TRBJ2-1, the V gene TRBV5-1, with 11 bases aligning to TRBD2. This CDR3 spans 16 amino acids. Germline trimming cut 5 bases from V and 0 bases from J; bases unmatched to any gene: 4. Per the germline V gene, CDR1 is SGHRS and CDR2 is YFSETQ. CDR3 residues: CASRTSGVSSYNEQFF. The CDR3 nucleotides are TGCGCCAGCAGGACTAGCGGGGTGAGCTCCTACAATGAGCAGTTCTTC. Looking up the rest from reference TRBV5-1 and TRBJ2-1 gives the full variable domain: KAGVTQTPRYLIKTRGQQVTLSCSPISGHRSVSWYQQTPGQGLQFLFEYFSETQRNKGNFPGRFSGRQFSNSRSEMNVSTLELGDSALYLCASRTSGVSSYNEQFFGPGTRLTVL.

The chain has TRBV9 and TRBJ2-3; maybe TRBD1 (6 bases). Trimming took 4 bases from V and 2 from J, leaving 20 bases between them. The CDR3 is 17 residues long. Germline V gives CDR1 SGDLS, CDR2 YYNGEE. CDR3 sequence: CASSHKMGAPFTDTQYF. DNA of the CDR3: TGTGCCAGCAGCCATAAAATGGGGGCCCCATTCACAGATACGCAGTATTTT.

The chain is built from TRBV2 and TRBJ2-1; tentatively, D is TRBD2 (5 bases). The V end was cut by 7 bases, the J end by 2 bases, with 9 bases between. Looked up from germline, CDR1 is SNHLY and CDR2 is FYNNEI. The CDR3 consists of 13 residues. CDR3 loop: CASTPGTYNEQFF. The CDR3 nucleotides read TGTGCCAGCACCCCCGGGACCTACAATGAGCAGTTCTTC.

The chain couples TRBV5-1 to TRBJ2-3; 8 nucleotides line up with TRBD1. The V gene's germline CDR1 is SGHRS and CDR2 YFSETQ. The V gene end was trimmed by 5 bases and the J gene end by 4 bases; junction bases not matched to a gene: 6. The length of the CDR3 is 14 residues. The chain's CDR3 is CASRLTGESDTQYF. CDR3 DNA: TGCGCCAGCAGATTGACAGGGGAGTCAGATACGCAGTATTTT.